This passage covers 21 T cell receptor beta chains from one sample sequenced in a study of T cells in Graves' hyperthyroidism and ophthalmopathy. TCR beta CDR3 regions were amplified from RNA. The TCR CDR3 first-round RT-PCR relied on the HTBI primer set. One entry per CDR3 protein, called by TCRdb with MiXCR from the multiplex PCR reads. This sample has 500,000 to 750,000 distinct CDR3 sequences; 12% to 15% occur once, and the top ten carry roughly 7.1%. The specimen sequenced was blood. These receptors were obtained from a woman in her late teens or twenties with Graves' ophthalmopathy.

This clonotype has ten or more counts. The chain carries TRBV4-2 and TRBJ2-7; D gene ambiguous. Germline V gene data show CDR1 as LGHNA and CDR2 as YNFKEQ. The CDR3 runs 16 residues. V was shortened by 0 bases and J by 0 bases, with 12 bases between the two germline ends. The CDR3 here is CASSQDGISSSYEQYF. CDR3 bases: TGTGCCAGCAGCCAAGATGGGATTAGTAGCTCCTACGAGCAGTACTTC.

This clonotype occurred a few times. The chain is built from TRBV7-3 and TRBJ2-2, with 10 bases aligning to TRBD2. This CDR3 spans 16 amino acids. Unmatched junction bases numbered 4, after V lost 0 bases and J lost 6 bases. Germline lookup yields CDR1 SGHTA and CDR2 FQGTGA. CDR3 loop: CASSLTLAGEPGELFF. CDR3 bases: TGTGCCAGCAGCTTAACTCTAGCGGGAGAACCCGGGGAGCTGTTTTTT.

In this sample, this clonotype turned up many times. This chain connects TRBV6-5 to TRBJ2-7, with 11 bases lining up with TRBD2. CDR1 MNHEY and CDR2 SVGAGI come from the germline V gene. The junction had 5 bases not matched to a gene; V was cut back by 2 bases and J by 5 bases. The CDR3 has 15 amino acids. Written as DNA, the CDR3 is TGTGCCAGCAGTTACCGGCCTAGCGGGAGGCACGAGCAGTACTTC. Translation gives CASSYRPSGRHEQYF.

This clonotype was observed a handful of times. The chain recombines TRBV4-3 with TRBJ1-4, with D perhaps matching TRBD1 (5 bases). Trimming pared 2 bases from V and 4 bases from J, leaving 14 bases between. The CDR3 runs 16 residues. Germline lookup yields CDR1 LGHNA and CDR2 YSLEER. DNA of the CDR3: TGCGCCAGCAGCCAACTGAGGGACGGCAATAATGAAAAACTGTTTTTT. This sequence encodes CASSQLRDGNNEKLFF.

Many counts were recorded for this clonotype. The chain uses TRBV28 and TRBJ2-1; 11 positions agree with TRBD2. V shed 2 bases, J shed 4 bases, and the junction held 19 bases outside the gene matches. Germline V lookup: CDR1 MDHEN, CDR2 SYDVKM. The CDR3 has 21 residues. DNA for the CDR3: TGTGCCAGCAGTTTACACCTCGGGACTAGCGGCCAAAGAGGTGTATACAATGAGCAGTTCTTC. Translated, it gives CASSLHLGTSGQRGVYNEQFF.

This clonotype was detected many times. J is TRBJ1-2 and V is TRBV12-3 or TRBV12-4; 9 bases map to TRBD1. The CDR3 is made up of 15 amino acids. V was pared by 5 bases and J by 4 bases, with 8 bases of the junction left unmatched. DNA for the CDR3: TGTGCCAGCAGTCTCCGGACAGGGGTAGCCTATGGCTACACCTTC. Translating it yields CASSLRTGVAYGYTF.

This clonotype was seen more than once but under ten times. The V gene is TRBV18, the J gene TRBJ2-3, with TRBD2 matching 12 bases. V shed 3 bases and J 5 bases; nucleotides not matched to a gene: 6. The germline gives CDR1 KGHSH, CDR2 LQKENI. CDR3 size: 16 residues. DNA for the CDR3: TGTGCCAGCTCACCTCCGACTAGCGGGGGTGTAGATACGCAGTATTTT. This sequence encodes CASSPPTSGGVDTQYF.

This clonotype came up many times. CDR3 sequence (DNA): TGTGCCACCAGCAGAGATGTTGGGACTCCCGGGACAAACTATGGCTACACCTTC. It codes for CATSRDVGTPGTNYGYTF. The genes are TRBV15 and TRBJ1-2; the D gene is possibly TRBD1 (6 bases). Germline values: CDR1 LNHNV, CDR2 YYDKDF (reference sequence). V was pared by 0 bases and J by 2 bases, with 19 bases between. CDR3 length: 18 residues.

This clonotype has at least ten counts. The chain uses TRBV11-2 and TRBJ2-1; no reliable D call. Trimming took 5 bases from V and 7 from J, leaving 12 bases between them. The CDR3 consists of 13 residues. CDR1 and CDR2 from the germline V gene are SGHAT and FQNNGV. The CDR3 is CASSLRGRNEQFF. The DNA of the CDR3 is TGTGCCAGCAGCCTGCGTGGTAGAAATGAGCAGTTCTTC.

The chain combines TRBV7-9 with TRBJ1-5; no reliable D call. V was clipped by 1 base and J by 4 bases, with 8 bases between them. Germline CDR1 is SEHNR and CDR2 is FQNEAQ (reference sequence). This CDR3 contains 14 residues. DNA of the CDR3: TGTGCCAGCAGCTTAGAAGGTTGGAATCAGCCCCAGCATTTT. Its protein is CASSLEGWNQPQHF.

This clonotype was counted many times. The chain links TRBV12-3 or TRBV12-4 to TRBJ1-2, with 7 positions matching TRBD1. The CDR3 spans 13 residues. The junction had 10 bases not matched to a gene; V was cut back by 6 bases and J by 9 bases. CDR3 in amino acids: CASSIDRALRYTF. In nucleotides, the CDR3 is TGTGCCAGCAGCATCGACAGGGCATTACGCTACACCTTC.

This clonotype has a count of ten or more. The V call is TRBV18, the J call TRBJ1-5; no firm D call. Germline V gene lookup returns CDR1 KGHSH and CDR2 LQKENI. The CDR3 totals 15 residues. The V end was cut by 1 base, the J end by 1 base, with 8 bases between. The CDR3 region has the DNA TGTGCCAGCTCACCACAAGATGGGAGCAATCAGCCCCAGCATTTT. Translated, it gives CASSPQDGSNQPQHF.

This clonotype was recorded a few times. This rearrangement joins TRBV9 to TRBJ2-2; no reliable D call. There are 15 residues in the CDR3. CDR1 is SGDLS and CDR2 is YYNGEE in the germline V gene. Trimming left V 3 bases short and J 1 base short, with 10 bases between. The CDR3, as DNA: TGTGCCAGCAGCGCCCGAGAACGGAACACCGGGGAGCTGTTTTTT. This translates into CASSARERNTGELFF.

About this clonotype: A read error is possible here, since a much larger clone lies one base away. This chain links TRBV6-2 or TRBV6-3 with TRBJ2-1; 9 nucleotides align to TRBD1. The CDR3 loop spans 15 amino acids. In germline, CDR1 is MNHEY, CDR2 SVGEGT. The CDR3 DNA sequence: TGTGCCAGCATCTCGCTCAGGACAGGGGCTAATGGGCAGTTCTTC. Translated: CASISLRTGANGQFF.

At least ten counts were recorded for this clonotype. The gene calls are TRBV18 and TRBJ1-1; D unclear. The V gene lost 5 bases and the J gene lost 4 bases, with 11 bases spanning the gap. The germline V gene encodes CDR1 KGHSH and CDR2 LQKENI. The CDR3 extends over 13 amino acids. CDR3 sequence: CASSTSLGTEAFF. The CDR3 DNA reads as TGTGCCAGCTCAACGTCCTTAGGCACTGAAGCTTTCTTT.

In this sample, this clonotype turned up many times. The chain recombines TRBV7-3 with TRBJ2-2, with D uncertain. The CDR3 totals 14 residues. Germline loops: CDR1 SGHTA, CDR2 FQGTGA. The V end lost 3 bases, the J end lost 5 bases, and 10 bases lay between the germline ends. CDR3 DNA sequence: TGTGCCAGCAGCTTTAAAGGGTCGACCGGGGAGCTGTTTTTT. The encoded protein is CASSFKGSTGELFF.

This clonotype was recorded many times. This chain connects TRBV12-3 or TRBV12-4 to TRBJ1-1, with 9 bases aligning to TRBD1. The CDR3 has 15 residues. Unmatched junction bases numbered 7, after V lost 4 bases and J lost 4 bases. The CDR3 DNA is TGTGCCAGCAGTTCACAGGGGGCGGGTATCACTGAAGCTTTCTTT. This translates into CASSSQGAGITEAFF.

The table lists this clonotype with many counts. J is TRBJ2-3 and V is TRBV13, with no clear D. The CDR3 covers 15 residues. CDR1 and CDR2 from the germline V gene are PRHDT and FYEKMQ (reference sequence). The V gene lost 4 bases and the J gene lost 0 bases, with 11 bases spanning the gap. As DNA, the CDR3 is TGTGCCAGCAGCTCCCGGGCTTGGAGCACAGATACGCAGTATTTT. Protein: CASSSRAWSTDTQYF. The complete variable domain, with remaining parts taken from reference TRBV13 and TRBJ2-3, reads AAGVIQSPRHLIKEKRETATLKCYPIPRHDTVYWYQQGPGQDPQFLISFYEKMQSDKGSIPDRFSAQQFSDYHSELNMSSLELGDSALYFCASSSRAWSTDTQYFGPGTRLTVL.

This clonotype was recorded many times. V usage is TRBV11-2 and J usage is TRBJ2-5; D ambiguous. Deletions cut 5 bases from V and 5 bases from J, with 12 bases between. This CDR3 has 13 residues. Germline CDR1 reads SGHAT; CDR2 reads FQNNGV. The CDR3 nucleotides read TGTGCCAGCAGCCTCCCTGGGGTTGAGACCCAGTACTTC. Its translation is CASSLPGVETQYF. Looking up the rest from reference TRBV11-2 and TRBJ2-5 gives the full variable domain: EAGVAQSPRYKIIEKRQSVAFWCNPISGHATLYWYQQILGQGPKLLIQFQNNGVVDDSQLPKDRFSAERLKGVDSTLKIQPAKLEDSAVYLCASSLPGVETQYFGPGTRLLVL.

This clonotype was counted at least ten times. V gene TRBV5-6 combines with J gene TRBJ2-7; 8 nucleotides align to TRBD1. Unmatched junction bases numbered 6, after V lost 1 base and J lost 3 bases. The CDR3 contains 15 residues. CDR1 is SGHDT and CDR2 is YYEEEE in the germline V gene. The CDR3 DNA reads as TGTGCCAGCAGCTTGATCGGACAGGGCTTCTACGAGCAGTACTTC. Amino acid sequence: CASSLIGQGFYEQYF.

Concerning this clonotype: This could be a read error, since a much larger clone is one nucleotide away. V gene TRBV27 combines with J gene TRBJ1-1, with 10 bases matching TRBD1. CDR1 and CDR2 (germline): MNHEY, SMNVEV (reference sequence). CDR3 size: 11 residues. V lost 4 bases and J lost 11; bases outside the gene matches: 1. The CDR3 protein is CASSWGQGAFF. DNA of the CDR3: TGTGCCAGCAGTTGGGGACAGGGGGCTTTCTTT.